The entry below gives a single TCR beta chain sequence along with its context. Trimming removed 1 base from V and 8 bases from J, with 6 bases in between. Germline V gene sequence: CDR1 SGHTA, CDR2 FQGNSA. The CDR3 covers 13 residues. How the authors handled the data: For nucleated cells, counts were estimated from reference gene primer amplification. Clones were read by immunoSEQ multiplex PCR, and TCRdb kept only the in-frame ones, dropping some. The V and J calls and the clone size are those of that table, but D and trimming were determined from the DNA. The profile shows around 130,000 clones, around 80% of them singletons. The data derive from a study of blood T cell repertoires in COVID-19. The overall study: The United States, Italy and Spain provided the acute and convalescent COVID-19 samples.

The TCR sequence derives from a man aged 40-49 years with acute COVID-19. The sample comprised PBMCs or T cells enriched from blood (not recorded which). The V and J genes are TRBV7-2 and TRBJ1-6, with D possibly matching TRBD1 (5 bases). Here the CDR3 reads CASSLGQYSPLHF. As DNA, the CDR3 is TGTGCCAGCAGCTTAGGACAGTATTCACCCCTCCACTTT.